What follows describes a single T cell receptor (beta chain). Both 60 Vbeta primers and 13 Jbeta primers went into the PCR. Assay: immunoSEQ multiplex PCR; the TCRdb copy retains only in-frame clones and omits some. The repertoire consists of some 190,000 clones, with 65% to 80% occurring once and the leading ten covering under 2.5%. This specimen belongs to a study of cytomegalovirus exposure and HLA in healthy donors. CDR1 is SGHRS, CDR2 YFSETQ, per germline. The CDR3 runs to 15 residues. Trimming removed 1 base from V and 4 bases from J, with 13 bases in between. The sequencing input was PBMCs. The TCR comes from a woman aged 25 to 39 in good health and CMV-seropositive. The chain is built from TRBV5-1 and TRBJ2-3; D possibly corresponds to TRBD1 (6 bases). The chain's CDR3 is CASSLWQGLADTQYF. The CDR3, as DNA: TGCGCCAGCAGCTTGTGGCAGGGGTTGGCAGATACGCAGTATTTT.